The 2 T cell receptor beta chains below all came from one sample that was sequenced in a study of long-term antiretroviral therapy in people with HIV. The immunoSEQ assay was v3.0, run at survey level. Here immunoSEQ multiplex PCR was the method, and the copy in TCRdb shows in-frame clones only, minus some. The table includes over 20,000 clones, around 80% detected once. Here the sequenced sample was unsorted PBMCs, taken 0.1 years before starting antiretroviral therapy. The receptors were sampled from a man aged 18 to 29 with HIV.

Of note for this clone: The sample carries other DNA sequences with the same CDR3. V and J are TRBV19 and TRBJ1-1, with D hard to call. The V end lost 1 base, the J end lost 1 base, and 7 bases lay between the germline ends. The CDR3 consists of 14 residues. Germline V gene sequence: CDR1 LNHDA, CDR2 SQIVND (reference sequence). Here the CDR3 DNA reads TGTGCCAGTAGTATAGGAGGGTGGAACACTGAAGCTTTCTTT. Its protein is CASSIGGWNTEAFF.

The chain couples TRBV6-6 to TRBJ2-2, with D possibly being TRBD1 (5 bases). The CDR3 length is 15 residues. Trimming pared 3 bases from V and 3 bases from J, leaving 11 bases between. Germline assignment: CDR1 MNHNY and CDR2 SVGAGI (reference sequence). The chain's CDR3 is CASSYSRQYTGELFF. The CDR3 region has the DNA TGTGCCAGCAGTTATTCTAGACAGTACACCGGGGAGCTGTTTTTT.